Listed here are 25 T cell receptor beta chains from one sample, sequenced in a study of PD-1 blockade in classical Hodgkin lymphoma. Sequenced by immunoSEQ multiplex PCR; TCRdb stores in-frame clones only, minus some. The table has under 20,000 clones, 76% seen once; the top ten hold 40%. Time point given: cycle 4 day 1 (C4D1), after six to seven weeks of nivolumab. Every one of the patients relapsed after autologous stem cell transplantation (brentuximab vedotin exposure was variable). Source: peripheral blood mononuclear cells (PBMCs), taken before the fourth cycle of nivolumab. The receptors shown here come from a human donor with classical Hodgkin lymphoma.

This clone is termed medium-sized. The chain has TRBV11-2 and TRBJ2-7; TRBD1 aligns across 9 bases. The CDR3 is 14 amino acids. Looked up from germline, CDR1 is SGHAT and CDR2 is FQNNGV. Trimming removed 4 bases from V and 2 bases from J; junction bases left unmatched: 3. The CDR3 here is CASSYRGRTYEQYF. CDR3 bases: TGTGCCAGCAGCTACAGGGGGCGCACCTACGAGCAGTACTTC.

V and J are TRBV7-7 and TRBJ2-1; D ambiguous. Germline V gives CDR1 SSHAT, CDR2 FNYEAQ (reference sequence). The CDR3 extends over 13 amino acids. V was trimmed by 4 bases and J by 8 bases, leaving 12 bases between them. CDR3 DNA: TGTGCCAGCAGCTATTCTCTAGAATATGAGCAGTTCTTC. Translated: CASSYSLEYEQFF.

The rearrangement uses TRBV5-5 and TRBJ2-6; D may be TRBD1 (6 bases). The CDR3 is 15 residues long. Trimming pared 5 bases from V and 4 bases from J, leaving 13 bases between. Germline CDR1 reads SGHKS; CDR2 reads YYEKEE (reference sequence). The CDR3: CASSPRGEGANVLTF. For the CDR3, the DNA is TGTGCCAGCAGTCCCAGGGGAGAAGGGGCCAACGTCCTGACTTTC.

A single count supports this clone. The chain carries TRBV6-5 and TRBJ2-7, with TRBD1 as a possible D gene (5 bases). The V gene's germline CDR1 is MNHEY and CDR2 SVGAGI. Trimming stripped 5 bases from V and 6 bases from J, with 20 bases between. CDR3 length equals 15 residues. CDR3 DNA sequence: TGTGCCAGCAGTCGTAGGGGATCCTACCCGCCCGAGCAGTACTTC. Protein sequence: CASSRRGSYPPEQYF.

Concerning this clone: One end of the junction fails to match germline, which may point to a read error. The rearrangement joins TRBV9 to TRBJ2-7; D not resolved. The CDR3 covers 13 residues. Per the germline V gene, CDR1 is SGDLS and CDR2 is YYNGEE. The CDR3, as DNA: TGTGCCAGCAGCGTAGCTTTCAATTCTATACCCCACTTC. Residues: CASSVAFNSIPHF.

The chain has TRBV11-2 and TRBJ1-1; the D is unclear. The V gene's germline CDR1 is SGHAT and CDR2 FQNNGV. CDR3 length equals 14 residues. Trimming pared 5 bases from V and 1 base from J, leaving 11 bases between. The CDR3 sequence is CASSLLVGNTEAFF. CDR3 sequence (DNA): TGTGCCAGCAGCCTGTTGGTAGGGAACACTGAAGCTTTCTTT.

The gene calls are TRBV27 and TRBJ2-1, with TRBD2 matching 7 bases. CDR1 is MNHEY, CDR2 SMNVEV, per germline (reference sequence). The J segment lost 8 bases and the V segment lost 5 bases, leaving 9 bases of the junction unmatched. CDR3 size: 14 residues. CDR3 sequence reads: CASSPILAGDEQFF. The CDR3 DNA reads TGTGCCAGCAGTCCGATCTTAGCGGGCGATGAGCAGTTCTTC.

The V call is TRBV7-9, the J call TRBJ2-7; 8 bases map to TRBD1. J was trimmed by 3 bases and V by 5 bases; bases with no gene match: 9. Germline loops: CDR1 SEHNR, CDR2 FQNEAQ (reference sequence). The CDR3 sequence is 15 residues long. DNA for the CDR3: TGTGCCAGCAGCCTAAACCGGGACAGGTTCTACGAGCAGTACTTC. Amino acid sequence: CASSLNRDRFYEQYF.

This chain joins TRBV5-1 and TRBJ1-4; 8 bases match TRBD1. The J segment lost 3 bases and the V segment lost 4 bases, leaving 11 bases of the junction unmatched. Germline loops: CDR1 SGHRS, CDR2 YFSETQ. The CDR3 loop spans 17 amino acids. The CDR3 nucleotides read TGCGCCAGCAGCCCAGGACAGGGCTTGAGGTCTAATGAAAAACTGTTTTTT. Protein product: CASSPGQGLRSNEKLFF.

This rearrangement joins TRBV6-1 to TRBJ1-2, with D uncertain. V dropped 2 bases and J dropped 3 bases, with 7 bases sitting between them. There are 13 residues in the CDR3. Germline CDR1 and CDR2: MNHNS and SASEGT. This CDR3 reads CASSETGDYGYTF. The CDR3 DNA sequence: TGTGCCAGCAGTGAAACCGGGGACTATGGCTACACCTTC.

The sample holds a few counts of this clone. V usage is TRBV5-1 and J usage is TRBJ2-2; 7 bases map to TRBD2. The germline gives CDR1 SGHRS, CDR2 YFSETQ. The CDR3 loop spans 16 amino acids. Unmatched junction bases numbered 8, after V lost 0 bases and J lost 6 bases. In nucleotides, the CDR3 is TGCGCCAGCAGCTTGGTTGCGGGGGTGTCATCCGGGGAGCTGTTTTTT. Amino acids: CASSLVAGVSSGELFF.

The chain employs TRBV29-1 and TRBJ2-7, with TRBD1 matching over 9 bases. CDR3 length: 12 residues. Germline V gives CDR1 SQVTM, CDR2 ANQGSEA. With V trimmed by 6 bases and J by 5 bases, 5 bases remained unmatched. This CDR3 is CSVNRDRDEQYF. The CDR3 region has the DNA TGCAGCGTAAACCGGGACAGGGACGAGCAGTACTTC.

The chain couples TRBV4-2 to TRBJ1-2; unclear D gene. The V gene's germline CDR1 is LGHNA and CDR2 YNFKEQ. Trimming removed 0 bases from V and 7 bases from J, with 15 bases in between. The CDR3 spans 15 residues. Here the CDR3 DNA reads TGTGCCAGCAGCCAAGAAGTGGAAAGGGCGGTTGGCTACACCTTC. As protein: CASSQEVERAVGYTF.

The chain has TRBV19 and TRBJ2-7; a weak D match, TRBD2 (5 bases). CDR1 and CDR2 from the germline V gene are LNHDA and SQIVND (reference sequence). The ends were cut back, 3 bases at V and 3 bases at J, with 15 bases in the middle. This CDR3 has 15 residues. DNA of the CDR3: TGTGCCAGTAGTATGACGGGGAACTACTACTACGAGCAGTACTTC. Translated, it gives CASSMTGNYYYEQYF. The full variable domain, its missing parts supplied by reference TRBV19 and TRBJ2-7, is DGGITQSPKYLFRKEGQNVTLSCEQNLNHDAMYWYRQDPGQGLRLIYYSQIVNDFQKGDIAEGYSVSREKKESFPLTVTSAQKNPTAFYLCASSMTGNYYYEQYFGPGTRLTVT.

This chain links TRBV29-1 with TRBJ2-6, with 7 nucleotides matching TRBD1. This CDR3 has 14 amino acids. Germline V gene data show CDR1 as SQVTM and CDR2 as ANQGSEA. The junction had 5 bases not matched to a gene; V was cut back by 5 bases and J by 4 bases. DNA of the CDR3: TGCAGCGTTAGGACAGGCGTGGGGGCCAACGTCCTGACTTTC. Translated: CSVRTGVGANVLTF.

In its sample, this clone was seen once. This CDR3 reads CASVQGTYQPQHF. The CDR3 DNA follows: TGTGCTTCTGTACAGGGGACTTATCAGCCCCAGCATTTT. The V call is TRBV28, the J call TRBJ1-5, with 7 bases lining up with TRBD1. There are 13 residues in the CDR3. The germline gives CDR1 MDHEN, CDR2 SYDVKM.

The chain couples TRBV5-1 to TRBJ2-1; D is unclear. The CDR3 runs to 12 residues. V was clipped by 2 bases and J by 8 bases, with 8 bases between them. Germline V lookup: CDR1 SGHRS, CDR2 YFSETQ. The CDR3 nucleotides are TGCGCCAGCAGCTTCGACGGCTATGAGCAGTTCTTC. The encoded protein is CASSFDGYEQFF. The whole variable domain, filled in from reference TRBV5-1 and TRBJ2-1, reads KAGVTQTPRYLIKTRGQQVTLSCSPISGHRSVSWYQQTPGQGLQFLFEYFSETQRNKGNFPGRFSGRQFSNSRSEMNVSTLELGDSALYLCASSFDGYEQFFGPGTRLTVL.

The CDR3 protein is CASSSYLAAQYEQYF. DNA of the CDR3: TGTGCCAGCAGTTCGTATCTAGCGGCTCAATACGAGCAGTACTTC. This chain links TRBV6-5 with TRBJ2-7; 7 bases fit TRBD2. This CDR3 contains 15 residues. The J segment lost 4 bases and the V segment lost 4 bases, leaving 10 bases of the junction unmatched. Germline CDR1 and CDR2: MNHEY and SVGAGI.

CDR3: CASTRKTGVGSPLHF. CDR3 DNA: TGTGCCAGCACGAGGAAAACAGGGGTTGGTTCACCCCTCCACTTT. V is TRBV6-5 and J is TRBJ1-6, with 7 positions matching TRBD1. V lost 7 bases to trimming and J lost 9 bases; unmatched junction nucleotides: 12. CDR1 MNHEY and CDR2 SVGAGI come from the germline V gene. This CDR3 is built from 15 residues.

The gene calls are TRBV7-9 and TRBJ2-7; D perhaps matches TRBD2 (7 bases). The ends were cut back, 8 bases at V and 2 bases at J, with 16 bases in the middle. In germline, CDR1 is SEHNR, CDR2 FQNEAQ (reference sequence). The CDR3 is made up of 14 amino acids. The CDR3 protein is CASSSGGGPYEQYF. The CDR3 DNA reads TGTGCCAGCTCGTCGGGGGGCGGGCCCTACGAGCAGTACTTC.

This chain joins TRBV19 and TRBJ1-5, with TRBD1 matching over 9 bases. Trimming cost V 6 bases and J 6 bases; bases outside gene matches: 9. The CDR3 contains 15 residues. Per germline, CDR1 LNHDA and CDR2 SQIVND (reference sequence). The CDR3 sequence: CASRDGQGLSQPQHF. The CDR3 DNA is TGTGCCAGTAGAGATGGACAGGGGCTAAGTCAGCCCCAGCATTTT.

This clone has more than one count but fewer than ten. The V gene is TRBV15, the J gene TRBJ2-7; 8 positions match TRBD1. Germline-derived CDR1 and CDR2 are LNHNV and YYDKDF (reference sequence). CDR3 size: 14 residues. The V segment lost 5 bases and the J segment 2 bases; nucleotides outside the gene matches: 5. The CDR3 DNA follows: TGTGCCACCAGCTGGGCGGGACAGGCCTACGAGCAGTACTTC. Its translation: CATSWAGQAYEQYF. The variable domain in full, completed from reference TRBV15 and TRBJ2-7, reads DAMVIQNPRYQVTQFGKPVTLSCSQTLNHNVMYWYQQKSSQAPKLLFHYYDKDFNNEADTPDNFQSRRPNTSFCFLDIRSPGLGDTAMYLCATSWAGQAYEQYFGPGTRLTVT.

The J gene is TRBJ2-7, the V gene TRBV5-5, with 10 bases lining up with TRBD2. CDR3 length: 16 residues. Germline assignment: CDR1 SGHKS and CDR2 YYEKEE (reference sequence). With V trimmed by 4 bases and J by 6 bases, 13 bases remained unmatched. The CDR3 nucleotides are TGTGCCAGCAGCGCCCTTCTAGCGGGGGCCGGGAGCGAGCAGTACTTC. Encoded protein: CASSALLAGAGSEQYF.

The V and J genes are TRBV7-8 and TRBJ1-2, with TRBD1 matching over 8 bases. The junction had 4 bases not matched to a gene; V was cut back by 1 base and J by 3 bases. CDR3 length: 15 amino acids. Looked up from germline, CDR1 is SGHVS and CDR2 is FQNEAQ. Here the CDR3 DNA reads TGTGCCAGCAGCTTAGTTCAGGGGGCGTACTATGGCTACACCTTC. As protein: CASSLVQGAYYGYTF.

This clone was detected only a few times. The V gene is TRBV6-1, the J gene TRBJ2-1, with TRBD2 matching over 10 bases. Germline lookup yields CDR1 MNHNS and CDR2 SASEGT. The J segment lost 7 bases and the V segment lost 7 bases, leaving 7 bases of the junction unmatched. The CDR3 has 14 amino acids. CDR3 sequence reads: CASTPSGGRNEQFF. CDR3 DNA sequence: TGTGCCAGCACCCCTAGCGGGGGTAGAAATGAGCAGTTCTTC.